There are many counts of the clone carrying this T cell receptor beta chain. Its cognate antigen is unknown. This sample was taken from a study of T-cell reconstitution after alpha-beta-depleted transplantation in children. Unique molecular identifiers were incorporated during preparation of the TCRbeta library. TCRdb ran MiXCR on the PCR reads and lists one entry per CDR3 protein. The table shows 180,000 or so distinct CDR3 sequences, with 6.3% occurring only once. Trimming took off 4 bases at V and 0 bases at J, with 16 bases between the two ends. CDR1 is SGHTA and CDR2 is FQGNSA in the germline V gene. The length of the CDR3 is 16 residues. Study-level points and caveats: About two months after transplant, alpha-beta T cells reportedly came from several hundred expanded graft clones. From surviving recipient T cells and thymic progenitors came the high day-60 TCRbeta diversity observed in some patients.

Sample: PBMCs, taken before TCRalphabeta/CD19-depleted stem cell transplant. The rearrangement uses TRBV7-2 and TRBJ2-7; no definite D call. The clonotype comes from a girl under two years old with combined immunodeficiency, due to receive a stem cell transplant. CDR3 in amino acids: CASSWEWLVNSYEQYF. The DNA of the CDR3 is TGTGCCAGCAGCTGGGAATGGCTAGTCAACTCCTACGAGCAGTACTTC.